This T cell receptor (beta chain) came from a study of persistence of HIV-infected CD4 T cells. Anti-CD3/anti-CD28 beads served as a nonspecific positive control stimulus. Sorting selected CD4+ T cells upregulating both CD40 ligand and CD69. Adults with HIV-1 started suppressive ART while chronically infected. CD8+ T cells were removed from PBMCs prior to stimulation. CDR1 and CDR2 from the germline V gene are SGHDT and YYEEEE. CDR3 length: 14 residues. V was cut by 4 bases and J by 0 bases, with 10 bases left in between. The immunoSEQ assay was version 4, run in survey mode. Data came from immunoSEQ multiplex PCR; TCRdb stores just in-frame clones and leaves some out. The profile shows 40,000 to 60,000 clones, 85% to 90% of them singletons. Regarding this clone: Antigen specificity is unknown.

The sample here was CD4+ T cells sorted from PBMCs after approximately 19-hour stimulation, taken from a patient who received antiretroviral therapy. This sequence originates from an adult woman with HIV who was CMV-seropositive. The J gene is TRBJ1-1, the V gene TRBV5-6; D is possibly TRBD1 (5 bases). CDR3 coding DNA: TGTGCCAGCAGCCGCGGGACGTTGAACACTGAAGCTTTCTTT. It specifies CASSRGTLNTEAFF.